Presented here are 29 T cell receptor beta chains from one specimen sequenced in a study of human T cells and chemical hapten exposure. TCRdb re-analysed the RACE reads in MiXCR, keeping a single row per CDR3 protein. The sample holds about 260,000 distinct CDR3 sequences; over 8% are singletons and the top ten take less than 3%. Time point meaning: pre-sensitization, week 0. As for treatment: therapeutic diphenylcyclopropenone sensitization with weekly scalp DPC. Sequencing was performed on whole blood, taken in connection with sensitization to the hapten diphenylcyclopropenone (DPC). Receptors originate from a woman aged 40 to 50 with alopecia areata. Some clones in this sample may be carry-over from other donors' samples.

V and J are TRBV6-1 and TRBJ1-1, with D maybe TRBD1 (5 bases). Trimming removed 8 bases from V and 6 bases from J, with 19 bases in between. The germline gives CDR1 MNHNS, CDR2 SASEGT. The CDR3 extends over 14 amino acids. The CDR3 spells CASAGPLRAAEAFF. The CDR3 DNA reads as TGTGCCAGCGCGGGGCCCCTCCGGGCCGCTGAAGCTTTCTTT.

The V gene is TRBV7-2, the J gene TRBJ2-5; D ambiguous. This CDR3 has 14 residues. Trimming shortened V by 5 bases and J by 4 bases, and 14 bases separated the two germline ends. The V gene's germline CDR1 is SGHTA and CDR2 FQGNSA. The CDR3 loop reads CASSLRHVTETQYF. The CDR3 nucleotides are TGTGCCAGCAGCCTAAGACACGTAACAGAGACCCAGTACTTC.

The rearrangement uses TRBV12-3 or TRBV12-4 and TRBJ2-2; D gene uncertain. Trimming cost V 2 bases and J 2 bases, with 9 bases left between them. The CDR3 is made up of 15 amino acids. CDR3 sequence (DNA): TGTGCCAGCAGTTTATCCGGGTTCAACACCGGGGAGCTGTTTTTT. It codes for CASSLSGFNTGELFF.

This sequence joins TRBV2 and TRBJ2-5, with D hard to call. This CDR3 is 15 amino acids long. Germline V CDR1 and CDR2: SNHLY, FYNNEI. V lost 6 bases and J 1 base, leaving 15 bases between the germline ends. The CDR3 region is CASSRRFRTQETQYF. The DNA for the CDR3 is TGTGCCAGCAGCCGCCGTTTTCGCACCCAAGAGACCCAGTACTTC.

The CDR3 DNA reads TGTGCCTCACACGGGGGGAGCCCGACAGATACGCAGTATTTT. It translates to CASHGGSPTDTQYF. The chain carries TRBV10-3 and TRBJ2-3; TRBD2 matches at 7 bases. The junction had 11 bases not matched to a gene; V was cut back by 11 bases and J by 3 bases. CDR1 ENHRY and CDR2 SYGVKD come from the germline V gene. The CDR3 runs 14 residues.

Only a few counts were recorded for this clonotype. CDR3 amino acids: CASSQQDRGGIQYF. The CDR3 DNA follows: TGCGCCAGCAGCCAACAGGATCGAGGGGGCATTCAGTACTTC. The J gene is TRBJ2-4, the V gene TRBV4-3; D may be TRBD1 (6 bases). There are 14 residues in the CDR3. Germline CDR1 is LGHNA and CDR2 is YSLEER. Trimming left V 2 bases short and J 9 bases short, with 14 bases between.

The J gene is TRBJ1-2, the V gene TRBV18; D unclear. The V and J ends lost 7 bases and 4 bases respectively, with 16 bases between them. This CDR3 region has 14 residues. Germline V gene data show CDR1 as KGHSH and CDR2 as LQKENI. CDR3 coding DNA: TGTGCCAGCTTATCGGACGCTACAACCTATGGCTACACCTTC. The encoded protein is CASLSDATTYGYTF.

The gene calls are TRBV6-5 and TRBJ2-1, with 12 nucleotides matching TRBD2. The germline CDR1 and CDR2 sequences are MNHEY and SVGAGI. There are 15 residues in the CDR3. V lost 1 base to trimming and J lost 9 bases; unmatched junction nucleotides: 4. As DNA, the CDR3 is TGTGCCAGCAGTTACTATCTAGCGGGAGGGTCTGAGCAGTTCTTC. Translated, it gives CASSYYLAGGSEQFF.

This clonotype was seen only once. A much larger clone differs by one base, so this may be a read error. The chain recombines TRBV2 with TRBJ2-7; D possibly corresponds to TRBD1 (6 bases). Germline CDR1 is SNHLY and CDR2 is FYNNEI. The CDR3 totals 12 residues. The V end was cut by 4 bases, the J end by 3 bases, with 7 bases between. The CDR3 here is CASSGDIYEQYF. CDR3 DNA sequence: TGTGCCAGCAGTGGGGACATCTACGAGCAGTACTTC.

This clonotype was seen at least ten times. The chain links TRBV20-1 to TRBJ2-4; TRBD1 matches at 9 bases. This CDR3 contains 13 residues. Germline values: CDR1 DFQATT, CDR2 SNEGSKA (reference sequence). Trimming at V came to 5 bases and at J to 7 bases, leaving 6 bases not matched to a gene. CDR3 nucleotides: TGCAGTGCTGCTCGGACAGGGGAGAACATTCAGTACTTC. Encoded protein: CSAARTGENIQYF.

This clonotype has a handful of counts. The rearrangement links TRBV2 to TRBJ1-5; no firm D call. The germline V gene has CDR1 SNHLY and CDR2 FYNNEI. Trimming stripped 6 bases from V and 2 bases from J, with 11 bases between. The CDR3 contains 14 residues. This CDR3 reads CASSINRGNQPQHF. For the CDR3, the DNA is TGTGCCAGCAGCATCAACAGAGGCAATCAGCCCCAGCATTTT.

In this sample, this clonotype turned up a few times. The chain couples TRBV12-3 or TRBV12-4 to TRBJ1-5; weak D call: TRBD1 (5 bases). Trimming removed 3 bases at V and 4 bases at J, with 13 bases between. This CDR3 spans 15 amino acids. CDR3: CASSFGGSANQPQHF. The DNA of the CDR3 is TGTGCCAGCAGTTTTGGGGGGTCGGCTAATCAGCCCCAGCATTTT.

This clonotype showed up just a few times. V usage is TRBV28 and J usage is TRBJ2-7, with 11 nucleotides matching TRBD2. J was trimmed by 4 bases and V by 3 bases; bases with no gene match: 5. The CDR3 loop spans 15 amino acids. Per the germline V gene, CDR1 is MDHEN and CDR2 is SYDVKM. The CDR3 reads CASSLYTSGSYEQYF. The CDR3 coding sequence is TGTGCCAGCAGTTTGTATACTAGCGGGAGTTACGAGCAGTACTTC.

This clonotype was found many times. V gene TRBV6-5 combines with J gene TRBJ2-5, with D perhaps matching TRBD1 or TRBD2 (5 bases each). Germline CDR1 MNHEY, CDR2 SVGAGI. The CDR3 runs to 14 residues. V lost 4 bases to trimming and J lost 5 bases, with 14 bases between them. The CDR3 is CASSSPRGDETQYF. The CDR3 DNA follows: TGTGCCAGCAGTTCTCCGAGGGGAGACGAGACCCAGTACTTC.

The rearrangement uses TRBV5-6 and TRBJ2-5; TRBD1 might be the D (6 bases). Germline V gives CDR1 SGHDT, CDR2 YYEEEE. Trimming took 7 bases from V and 5 from J, leaving 15 bases between them. The CDR3 has 13 residues. CDR3 sequence: CASSFRGAETQYF. The CDR3 coding sequence is TGTGCCAGCTCTTTCAGGGGCGCGGAGACCCAGTACTTC.

The chain employs TRBV6-5 and TRBJ2-7; tentatively, D is TRBD2 (6 bases). Germline loops: CDR1 MNHEY, CDR2 SVGAGI. The V gene lost 2 bases and the J gene lost 2 bases, with 13 bases spanning the gap. This CDR3 is built from 15 residues. CDR3 loop: CASSYPRGKPYEQYF. The CDR3 DNA follows: TGTGCCAGCAGTTACCCCCGGGGGAAGCCCTACGAGCAGTACTTC.

This clonotype was found a few times. The rearrangement uses TRBV7-3 and TRBJ2-3; TRBD1 might be the D (5 bases). Germline values: CDR1 SGHTA, CDR2 FQGTGA. The CDR3 extends over 16 amino acids. V was clipped by 4 bases and J by 0 bases, with 14 bases between them. This chain's CDR3 is CASSSQIGVSTDTQYF. In DNA form, the CDR3 reads TGTGCCAGCAGCTCCCAGATAGGGGTTAGCACAGATACGCAGTATTTT.

This clonotype was detected ten times or more. This chain's CDR3 is CASSQDWTSATSTDTQYF. DNA for the CDR3: TGCGCCAGCAGCCAAGATTGGACTAGCGCAACTAGCACAGATACGCAGTATTTT. This sequence joins TRBV4-3 and TRBJ2-3; 9 bases align to TRBD2. CDR1 is LGHNA and CDR2 is YSLEER in the germline V gene. Trimming at V came to 0 bases and at J to 0 bases, leaving 7 bases not matched to a gene. The CDR3 spans 18 residues.

This chain links TRBV5-1 with TRBJ2-6, with no clear D. The CDR3 runs to 15 residues. V was shortened by 1 base and J by 1 base, with 6 bases between the two germline ends. Germline assignment: CDR1 SGHRS and CDR2 YFSETQ. This CDR3 is CASSLPQSGANVLTF. The CDR3 DNA reads as TGCGCCAGCAGCTTGCCTCAATCTGGGGCCAACGTCCTGACTTTC.

This clonotype was detected many times. This chain joins TRBV9 and TRBJ2-2; 9 bases agree with TRBD1. After removal of 4 bases from V and 6 bases from J, the junction contained 7 bases not matched to a gene. Germline CDR1 SGDLS, CDR2 YYNGEE. CDR3 size: 15 residues. The chain's CDR3 is CASSPLTGGPGELFF. DNA for the CDR3: TGTGCCAGCAGCCCTCTAACAGGGGGCCCCGGGGAGCTGTTTTTT.

The rearrangement links TRBV6-1 to TRBJ1-5; no clear D gene. Per the germline V gene, CDR1 is MNHNS and CDR2 is SASEGT. The V end was cut by 6 bases, the J end by 4 bases, with 4 bases between. The CDR3 is made up of 11 amino acids. The CDR3 loop reads CASRLNQPQHF. The CDR3 DNA reads as TGTGCCAGCAGGCTAAATCAGCCCCAGCATTTT.

This clonotype came up a few times. The chain recombines TRBV12-3 or TRBV12-4 with TRBJ2-2; TRBD2 matches 9 bases. The CDR3 has 14 residues. V shed 2 bases and J 7 bases; nucleotides not matched to a gene: 2. The chain's CDR3 is CASSLKLAGGELFF. The CDR3 bases are TGTGCCAGCAGTTTAAAACTAGCGGGCGGGGAGCTGTTTTTT.

This clonotype was observed a few times. The genes are TRBV2 and TRBJ1-5; D is undetermined. The ends were cut back, 6 bases at V and 3 bases at J, with 12 bases in the middle. The germline V gene encodes CDR1 SNHLY and CDR2 FYNNEI. The CDR3 length is 14 residues. CDR3 residues: CASSVDTVNQPQHF. CDR3 in DNA: TGTGCCAGCAGCGTCGACACCGTCAATCAGCCCCAGCATTTT.

This clonotype showed up just a few times. This chain uses TRBV20-1 with TRBJ1-4; a possible D gene is TRBD1 (5 bases). The germline gives CDR1 DFQATT, CDR2 SNEGSKA (reference sequence). The CDR3 is made up of 14 amino acids. Trimming removed 5 bases at V and 8 bases at J, with 18 bases between. CDR3 protein: CSASKGRWVEKLFF. The CDR3 coding sequence is TGCAGTGCTTCAAAGGGACGGTGGGTAGAAAAACTGTTTTTT.

The chain couples TRBV7-6 to TRBJ2-1; 8 nucleotides match TRBD1. V trimming: 6 bases; J trimming: 5 bases; junction bases outside the gene matches: 9. Germline values: CDR1 SGHVS, CDR2 FNYEAQ. CDR3 length: 15 residues. CDR3 nucleotides: TGTGCCAGCAGTCAGGGGGCAGGGTTTGACAATGAGCAGTTCTTC. It encodes CASSQGAGFDNEQFF.

This clonotype was counted between two and nine times. This chain joins TRBV7-9 and TRBJ2-7; TRBD2 agrees at 7 bases. The CDR3 runs 17 residues. Germline CDR1 is SEHNR and CDR2 is FQNEAQ (reference sequence). Germline trimming cut 5 bases from V and 0 bases from J; bases unmatched to any gene: 13. CDR3 sequence (DNA): TGTGCCAGCAGCCCCTCCTCTAGCGGCGGACCCTCCTACGAGCAGTACTTC. This sequence encodes CASSPSSSGGPSYEQYF.

This clonotype showed up just a few times. The V gene is TRBV6-1, the J gene TRBJ2-2; D uncertain. The germline gives CDR1 MNHNS, CDR2 SASEGT. The V gene lost 5 bases and the J gene lost 4 bases, with 14 bases spanning the gap. CDR3 length: 15 residues. CDR3 sequence (DNA): TGTGCCAGCAGTCCCCAAGTTATACTCACCGGGGAGCTGTTTTTT. This sequence encodes CASSPQVILTGELFF.

The V gene is TRBV6-6, the J gene TRBJ2-2; 8 positions agree with TRBD2. There are 14 residues in the CDR3. With 4 bases clipped from V and 5 bases from J, the junction kept 3 bases outside the gene matches. Germline CDR1 and CDR2: MNHNY and SVGAGI (reference sequence). Here the CDR3 DNA reads TGTGCCAGCAGTTGGCGGGAGGAAACCGGGGAGCTGTTTTTT. Its protein is CASSWREETGELFF.

The chain carries TRBV14 and TRBJ1-1; 7 positions match TRBD1. The V segment lost 3 bases and the J segment 12 bases; nucleotides outside the gene matches: 7. Germline lookup yields CDR1 SGHDN and CDR2 FVKESK. The CDR3 sequence is 12 residues long. The CDR3 nucleotides read TGTGCCAGCAGCCAGGTACAGGGGCATTCTTTCTTT. It encodes CASSQVQGHSFF.